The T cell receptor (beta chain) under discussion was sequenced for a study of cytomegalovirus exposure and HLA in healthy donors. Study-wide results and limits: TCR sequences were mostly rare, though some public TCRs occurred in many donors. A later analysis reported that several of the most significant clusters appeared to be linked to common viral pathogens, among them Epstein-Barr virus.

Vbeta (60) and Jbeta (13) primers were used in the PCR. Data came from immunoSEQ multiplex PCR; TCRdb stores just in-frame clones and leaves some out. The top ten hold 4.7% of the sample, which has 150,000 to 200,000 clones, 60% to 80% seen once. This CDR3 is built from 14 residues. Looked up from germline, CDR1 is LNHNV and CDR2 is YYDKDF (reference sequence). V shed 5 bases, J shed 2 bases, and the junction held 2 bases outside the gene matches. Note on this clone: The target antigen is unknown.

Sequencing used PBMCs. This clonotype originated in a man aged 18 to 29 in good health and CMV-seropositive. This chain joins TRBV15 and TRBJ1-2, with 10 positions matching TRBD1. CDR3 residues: CATSGGQGNYGYTF. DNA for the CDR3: TGTGCCACCAGCGGGGGACAGGGGAACTATGGCTACACCTTC.